The entry that follows covers one TCR beta chain sequence. This sample is drawn from a study of blood T cell repertoires in COVID-19. Between the trimmed V and J ends, which lost 2 bases and 4 bases, there was a span of 13 bases. Germline CDR1 reads SGHNT; CDR2 reads YYREEE (reference sequence). The CDR3 is 15 residues long. Profiled with immunoSEQ multiplex PCR; TCRdb holds only in-frame clones, not every one. The top ten hold 4% to 5.5% of the sample, which has about 210,000 clones, about 89% seen once. The J gene is TRBJ2-1, the V gene TRBV5-4; tentative D call: TRBD1 (5 bases). Material: peripheral blood. The sequence came from a woman aged 35 to 49 with acute or convalescent COVID-19. The CDR3 reads CASSFDQGSYNEQFF. For the CDR3, the DNA is TGTGCCAGCAGCTTCGACCAGGGTAGTTACAATGAGCAGTTCTTC. Combining the CDR3 with reference TRBV5-4 and TRBJ2-1 gives the whole variable domain ETGVTQSPTHLIKTRGQQVTLRCSSQSGHNTVSWYQQALGQGPQFIFQYYREEENGRGNFPPRFSGLQFPNYSSELNVNALELDDSALYLCASSFDQGSYNEQFFGPGTRLTVL.